The 22 T cell receptor beta chains below all came from one sample that was sequenced in a study of breast tumors, draining lymph nodes, adjacent tissues. TCRdb recomputed calls from the multiplex PCR reads with MiXCR, one row per CDR3 protein. The sample lists under 25,000 distinct CDR3 sequences, about 45% seen once, with more than 15% in the top ten. What was sequenced was breast tumor tissue. These receptors were obtained from a female donor with breast cancer. Some clones in this sample may be carry-over from other donors' samples.

V and J are TRBV9 and TRBJ2-7; 10 nucleotides align to TRBD2. CDR3 length equals 17 residues. Germline V gene lookup returns CDR1 SGDLS and CDR2 YYNGEE. V was clipped by 0 bases and J by 7 bases; unmatched bases: 13. The CDR3 DNA follows: TGTGCCAGCAGCGTAGGTTTAACGGCTAGCGGGAGTGGGGAGCAGTACTTC. Its protein product is CASSVGLTASGSGEQYF.

This clonotype has more than one count but fewer than ten. The chain couples TRBV27 to TRBJ2-1; D is perhaps TRBD1 (5 bases). CDR1 and CDR2 (germline): MNHEY, SMNVEV (reference sequence). V was cut by 2 bases and J by 2 bases, with 7 bases left in between. The CDR3 runs to 14 residues. CDR3 sequence reads: CASSLGQTYNEQFF. CDR3 DNA sequence: TGTGCCAGCAGTTTAGGACAAACCTACAATGAGCAGTTCTTC.

This clonotype showed up many times. The chain combines TRBV7-2 with TRBJ2-5; D is possibly TRBD1 or TRBD2 (6 bases each). The ends were cut back, 4 bases at V and 5 bases at J, with 11 bases in the middle. The CDR3 is 13 residues long. The germline V gene has CDR1 SGHTA and CDR2 FQGNSA. The chain's CDR3 is CASSSGGPETQYF. CDR3 nucleotides: TGTGCCAGCAGCTCTGGGGGGCCTGAGACCCAGTACTTC.

This clonotype has a single count. The chain links TRBV7-9 to TRBJ1-5; D is ambiguous. Trimming stripped 2 bases from V and 8 bases from J, with 4 bases between. Germline assignment: CDR1 SEHNR and CDR2 FQNEAQ (reference sequence). CDR3 length equals 11 residues. The CDR3 DNA is TGTGCCAGCAGCTTAATAGAGCCCCAGCATTTT. Encoded protein: CASSLIEPQHF.

This clonotype was picked up one time. The V gene is TRBV28, the J gene TRBJ2-7; no clear D gene. V gave up 1 base and J gave up 2 bases, with 12 bases separating them. Germline CDR1 is MDHEN and CDR2 is SYDVKM. This CDR3 is built from 15 residues. The CDR3 DNA reads as TGTGCCAGCAGTTTATCGGGTTATGGCCCCTACGAGCAGTACTTC. It encodes CASSLSGYGPYEQYF.

The V call is TRBV29-1, the J call TRBJ2-7, with 14 positions matching TRBD2. Germline trimming cut 1 base from V and 3 bases from J; bases unmatched to any gene: 2. This CDR3 contains 15 residues. Germline V gene data show CDR1 as SQVTM and CDR2 as ANQGSEA. The DNA of the CDR3 is TGCAGCGTTGAAGGGACTAGCGGGAGGAGCTACGAGCAGTACTTC. Translation gives CSVEGTSGRSYEQYF.

The sample holds many counts of this clonotype. This chain uses TRBV20-1 with TRBJ2-7; D remains unclear. Germline CDR1 reads DFQATT; CDR2 reads SNEGSKA (reference sequence). V lost 2 bases, J lost 4 bases, and 15 bases lay in between. The CDR3 is made up of 14 amino acids. CDR3 bases: TGCAGTGCTAGAATCCGGTCCCTTCCGTACGAGCAGTACTTC. Encoded protein: CSARIRSLPYEQYF.

The V and J genes are TRBV3-1 and TRBJ1-3; D is uncertain. V shed 1 base and J shed 0 bases, with 10 bases lying between them. CDR1 and CDR2 (germline): LGHDT, YNNKEL (reference sequence). This CDR3 region has 16 residues. The CDR3 sequence: CASSQGPGNSGNTIYF. The CDR3 DNA reads as TGTGCCAGCAGCCAAGGGCCGGGGAACTCTGGAAACACCATATATTTT. Looking up the rest from reference TRBV3-1 and TRBJ1-3 gives the full variable domain: DTAVSQTPKYLVTQMGNDKSIKCEQNLGHDTMYWYKQDSKKFLKIMFSYNNKELIINETVPNRFSPKSPDKAHLNLHINSLELGDSAVYFCASSQGPGNSGNTIYFGEGSWLTVV.

The chain combines TRBV2 with TRBJ2-7, with 7 bases that match TRBD2. Germline-derived CDR1 and CDR2 are SNHLY and FYNNEI. The CDR3 sequence is 14 residues long. Trimming at V came to 7 bases and at J to 0 bases, leaving 6 bases not matched to a gene. This CDR3 reads CASKTSVDSYEQYF. The CDR3 DNA sequence: TGTGCCAGCAAAACTAGCGTAGACTCCTACGAGCAGTACTTC.

This clonotype came up once. Lacking the conserved final phenylalanine or tryptophan, this CDR3 likely reflects a read error. The chain has TRBV7-2 and TRBJ2-2; TRBD2 agrees at 7 bases. V shed 4 bases and J 7 bases; nucleotides not matched to a gene: 6. The CDR3 runs to 14 residues. Germline assignment: CDR1 SGHTA and CDR2 FQGNSA. The CDR3 reads CASSWGGGGGELFL. The CDR3 bases are TGTGCCAGCAGCTGGGGGGGTGGAGGCGGGGAGCTGTTTCTT.

The sample holds many counts of this clonotype. The chain employs TRBV9 and TRBJ2-1; 8 nucleotides line up with TRBD2. The CDR3 has 15 amino acids. The ends lost 0 bases at V and 9 bases at J; junction bases unmatched: 8. Germline V gene data show CDR1 as SGDLS and CDR2 as YYNGEE. CDR3 region: CASSVGAAGALEQFF. CDR3 DNA: TGTGCCAGCAGCGTAGGCGCAGCGGGGGCTCTTGAGCAGTTCTTC.

The chain employs TRBV20-1 and TRBJ2-3; 10 bases agree with TRBD2. The germline V gene encodes CDR1 DFQATT and CDR2 SNEGSKA (reference sequence). Trimming took 2 bases from V and 4 from J; bases not matched to a gene: 6. The CDR3 extends over 15 amino acids. CDR3 nucleotide sequence: TGCAGTGCTAGACCAGCGGGAGGGCCACCAGATACGCAGTATTTT. Translated, it gives CSARPAGGPPDTQYF.

The chain uses TRBV11-2 and TRBJ2-7; 7 nucleotides line up with TRBD1. Germline CDR1 SGHAT, CDR2 FQNNGV. The CDR3 covers 13 residues. V lost 4 bases and J lost 5; bases outside the gene matches: 5. DNA for the CDR3: TGTGCCAGCAGCTCCGATGACAGGGACGAGCAGTACGTC. Its translation: CASSSDDRDEQYV.

This clonotype was seen only a few times. This chain connects TRBV5-5 to TRBJ2-7; no firm D call. The germline CDR1 and CDR2 sequences are SGHKS and YYEKEE (reference sequence). This CDR3 has 13 amino acids. V was pared by 2 bases and J by 2 bases, with 8 bases between. CDR3 in DNA: TGTGCCAGCAGCTTCCGAGTTACCTACGAGCAGTACTTC. Translation: CASSFRVTYEQYF.

The rearrangement links TRBV15 to TRBJ2-1; 14 bases fit TRBD2. Trimming at V came to 0 bases and at J to 8 bases, leaving 6 bases not matched to a gene. The CDR3 covers 17 residues. Germline CDR1 LNHNV, CDR2 YYDKDF (reference sequence). Written as DNA, the CDR3 is TGTGCCACCAGCAGAGACGATGGGGGACTAGCGGGAGATGAGCAGTTCTTC. It specifies CATSRDDGGLAGDEQFF.

This clonotype was recorded many times. This chain links TRBV20-1 with TRBJ1-5; D uncertain. The CDR3 sequence is 12 residues long. Germline CDR1 DFQATT, CDR2 SNEGSKA (reference sequence). V dropped 0 bases and J dropped 4 bases, with 4 bases sitting between them. For the CDR3, the DNA is TGCAGTGCTAGAGAAGCAAATCAGCCCCAGCATTTT. Translated, it gives CSAREANQPQHF.

By share of the sample, this clonotype is medium-sized. The J gene is TRBJ1-6, the V gene TRBV7-2, with D possibly being TRBD1 (5 bases). The germline V and J ends were trimmed by 4 bases and 5 bases, with 12 bases remaining between them. The germline gives CDR1 SGHTA, CDR2 FQGNSA. The CDR3 extends over 15 amino acids. This chain's CDR3 is CASSSRDADNSPLHF. DNA for the CDR3: TGTGCCAGCAGCTCCCGGGACGCCGATAATTCACCCCTCCACTTT.

The chain links TRBV2 to TRBJ2-7; D remains unclear. CDR1 and CDR2 from the germline V gene are SNHLY and FYNNEI. V was shortened by 5 bases and J by 3 bases, with 11 bases between the two germline ends. The CDR3 length is 13 residues. The CDR3 loop reads CASSPDPGYEQYF. Written as DNA, the CDR3 is TGTGCCAGCAGTCCGGACCCGGGCTACGAGCAGTACTTC.

This clonotype was recorded at least ten times. CDR3: CASIWASGTGGWEQYF. CDR3 DNA: TGTGCCAGCATTTGGGCCTCCGGGACAGGGGGCTGGGAGCAGTACTTC. V usage is TRBV6-2 or TRBV6-3 and J usage is TRBJ2-7; 12 bases fit TRBD1. Losses at the gene ends were 7 bases for V and 7 bases for J; bases not matched to a gene: 14. The CDR3 sequence is 16 residues long. Germline V gives CDR1 MNHEY, CDR2 SVGEGT.

This clonotype was seen many times. J is TRBJ2-6 and V is TRBV6-1, with D perhaps matching TRBD2 (6 bases). The germline V gene encodes CDR1 MNHNS and CDR2 SASEGT. V was cut by 4 bases and J by 2 bases, with 15 bases left in between. The CDR3 length is 17 residues. This CDR3 is CASSGGSRGAGANVLTF. The CDR3 bases are TGTGCCAGCAGTGGAGGATCGCGGGGCGCTGGGGCCAACGTCCTGACTTTC.

There are many counts of this clonotype. This chain links TRBV6-1 with TRBJ2-1; D ambiguous. V shed 2 bases and J shed 4 bases, with 12 bases lying between them. This CDR3 has 15 amino acids. Germline CDR1 and CDR2: MNHNS and SASEGT. CDR3 sequence reads: CASSERPENYNEQFF. As DNA, the CDR3 is TGTGCCAGCAGTGAACGGCCGGAGAATTACAATGAGCAGTTCTTC.

This clonotype was detected ten times or more. V usage is TRBV5-1 and J usage is TRBJ2-1; possibly TRBD1 or TRBD2 for D (5 bases each). V lost 0 bases and J 7 bases, leaving 11 bases between the germline ends. CDR3 size: 14 residues. Germline CDR1 is SGHRS and CDR2 is YFSETQ. CDR3 in amino acids: CASSLGDLSNEQFF. DNA for the CDR3: TGCGCCAGCAGCTTGGGGGACCTAAGTAATGAGCAGTTCTTC.